These 26 T cell receptor beta chains were all obtained from the same sample, sequenced in a study of cytomegalovirus exposure and HLA in healthy donors. The PCR ran on 60 Vbeta and 13 Jbeta primers. The data were produced by immunoSEQ multiplex PCR, yet TCRdb's version contains in-frame clones alone and is incomplete. The sample contains about 180,000 clones, about four fifths of which appear only once. Material: PBMCs. All receptors derive from a woman aged 45-65 years in good health and CMV-seropositive.

This sequence joins TRBV6-4 and TRBJ2-5, with 7 bases that match TRBD1. Unmatched junction bases numbered 12, after V lost 4 bases and J lost 4 bases. The CDR3 is made up of 16 amino acids. Germline V gene data show CDR1 as MRHNA and CDR2 as SNTAGT. CDR3 in DNA: TGTGCCAGCAGTGGCGAAGACAGGGCTCCTCGAGAGACCCAGTACTTC. Residues: CASSGEDRAPRETQYF.

The rearrangement links TRBV7-3 to TRBJ2-3, with TRBD2 matching over 11 bases. The CDR3 contains 18 residues. Germline CDR1 is SGHTA and CDR2 is FQGTGA. V lost 4 bases to trimming and J lost 6 bases; unmatched junction nucleotides: 15. This CDR3 is CASSSLRGSGGEGDTQYF. The CDR3 DNA is TGTGCCAGCAGCTCCCTCCGTGGTAGCGGGGGGGAGGGGGATACGCAGTATTTT.

The V gene is TRBV5-1, the J gene TRBJ2-7; D is possibly TRBD2 (5 bases). The germline V gene encodes CDR1 SGHRS and CDR2 YFSETQ. The V end lost 5 bases, the J end lost 2 bases, and 11 bases lay between the germline ends. The CDR3 sequence is 13 residues long. CDR3 sequence reads: CASSPGNAYEQYF. In DNA, the CDR3 is TGCGCCAGCAGTCCCGGGAACGCCTACGAGCAGTACTTC.

The chain joins TRBV6-5 to TRBJ1-5, with D perhaps TRBD1 (5 bases). The CDR3 has 13 residues. Trimming took off 7 bases at V and 6 bases at J, with 13 bases between the two ends. Germline V CDR1 and CDR2: MNHEY, SVGAGI. CDR3 coding DNA: TGTGCCAGCATTAGGGGTCCTGGTCAGCCCCAGCATTTT. This codes for CASIRGPGQPQHF.

This chain connects TRBV6-6 to TRBJ2-2; TRBD1 matches at 8 bases. The germline V gene has CDR1 MNHNY and CDR2 SVGAGI (reference sequence). The trim removed 11 bases at V and 7 bases at J, leaving 9 bases unmatched. This CDR3 region has 13 residues. The CDR3 region is CAGGQGYNGELFF. CDR3 nucleotide sequence: TGTGCCGGTGGACAGGGCTATAACGGGGAGCTGTTTTTT.

In its sample, this clone was seen a few times. The CDR3: CASRFRQGIGSETQYF. The CDR3 DNA is TGTGCCAGCAGGTTCAGGCAGGGGATCGGTTCAGAGACCCAGTACTTC. The V call is TRBV7-8, the J call TRBJ2-5, with D tentatively TRBD1 (6 bases). Trimming shortened V by 6 bases and J by 4 bases, and 21 bases separated the two germline ends. The CDR3 covers 16 residues. Germline loops: CDR1 SGHVS, CDR2 FQNEAQ.

This clone is a singleton in its sample. The V gene is TRBV5-1, the J gene TRBJ1-4, with D tentatively TRBD1 (5 bases). The CDR3 extends over 16 amino acids. Trimming took off 3 bases at V and 8 bases at J, with 20 bases between the two ends. Germline V gene lookup returns CDR1 SGHRS and CDR2 YFSETQ. The CDR3 DNA reads TGCGCCAGCAGCTCCCTGGGGGGGGGTAAGGGGGAAAAACTGTTTTTT. Protein sequence: CASSSLGGGKGEKLFF.

J is TRBJ2-7 and V is TRBV9, with 7 nucleotides matching TRBD2. Germline values: CDR1 SGDLS, CDR2 YYNGEE. The CDR3 runs to 13 residues. The ends lost 4 bases at V and 6 bases at J; junction bases unmatched: 7. The CDR3 sequence is CASSPTSESEQYF. CDR3 coding DNA: TGTGCCAGCAGCCCCACTAGCGAAAGCGAGCAGTACTTC.

The table lists this clone with a few counts. The chain links TRBV7-2 to TRBJ2-5; no clear D. CDR1 is SGHTA, CDR2 FQGNSA, per germline. V was trimmed by 0 bases and J by 2 bases, leaving 10 bases between them. The CDR3 has 15 amino acids. CDR3 in amino acids: CASSLAGANQETQYF. In nucleotides, the CDR3 is TGTGCCAGCAGCTTAGCGGGCGCTAATCAAGAGACCCAGTACTTC. The variable domain in full, with the rest retrieved from reference TRBV7-2 and TRBJ2-5, is GAGVSQSPSNKVTEKGKDVELRCDPISGHTALYWYRQSLGQGLEFLIYFQGNSAPDKSGLPSDRFSAERTGGSVSTLTIQRTQQEDSAVYLCASSLAGANQETQYFGPGTRLLVL.

The chain is built from TRBV30 and TRBJ2-3, with D perhaps matching TRBD2 (5 bases). V was trimmed by 3 bases and J by 3 bases, leaving 13 bases between them. Germline loops: CDR1 GTSNPN, CDR2 SVGIG (reference sequence). The CDR3 is 14 amino acids. DNA for the CDR3: TGTGCCTGGAGCGCAGTGGGCGGGACAGATACGCAGTATTTT. Protein product: CAWSAVGGTDTQYF.

The chain carries TRBV5-1 and TRBJ1-1; D may be TRBD1 (6 bases). There are 14 residues in the CDR3. Germline CDR1 and CDR2: SGHRS and YFSETQ. Between the trimmed V and J ends, which lost 6 bases and 2 bases, there was a span of 14 bases. Here the CDR3 DNA reads TGCGCCAGCACCTTAGAGGGGGTCAACACTGAAGCTTTCTTT. Protein: CASTLEGVNTEAFF. The full variable domain, its missing parts supplied by reference TRBV5-1 and TRBJ1-1, is KAGVTQTPRYLIKTRGQQVTLSCSPISGHRSVSWYQQTPGQGLQFLFEYFSETQRNKGNFPGRFSGRQFSNSRSEMNVSTLELGDSALYLCASTLEGVNTEAFFGQGTRLTVV.

The V call is TRBV7-9, the J call TRBJ1-5; 7 bases are shared with TRBD1. Germline assignment: CDR1 SEHNR and CDR2 FQNEAQ (reference sequence). The ends lost 5 bases at V and 4 bases at J; junction bases unmatched: 2. The CDR3 is 13 residues long. Here the CDR3 reads CASSPQGNQPQHF. For the CDR3, the DNA is TGTGCCAGCAGCCCACAGGGGAATCAGCCCCAGCATTTT. The variable domain in full, completed from reference TRBV7-9 and TRBJ1-5, reads DTGVSQNPRHKITKRGQNVTFRCDPISEHNRLYWYRQTLGQGPEFLTYFQNEAQLEKSRLLSDRFSAERPKGSFSTLEIQRTEQGDSAMYLCASSPQGNQPQHFGDGTRLSIL.

The chain has TRBV28 and TRBJ1-6; 9 bases line up with TRBD1. Per germline, CDR1 MDHEN and CDR2 SYDVKM. The J segment lost 9 bases and the V segment lost 7 bases, leaving 13 bases of the junction unmatched. The CDR3 loop spans 16 amino acids. DNA of the CDR3: TGTGCCAGCAAACAAACTAGGGACAGGGTTGGTTCACCCCTCCACTTT. Translated: CASKQTRDRVGSPLHF.

This clone was seen a handful of times. The chain has TRBV5-1 and TRBJ2-3; 7 nucleotides line up with TRBD1. The ends lost 0 bases at V and 5 bases at J; junction bases unmatched: 0. The CDR3 runs to 13 residues. Germline loops: CDR1 SGHRS, CDR2 YFSETQ. As DNA, the CDR3 is TGCGCCAGCAGCTTGGCAGGGGGAGATACGCAGTATTTT. The encoded protein is CASSLAGGDTQYF. Drawing the rest from reference TRBV5-1 and TRBJ2-3, the complete variable domain is KAGVTQTPRYLIKTRGQQVTLSCSPISGHRSVSWYQQTPGQGLQFLFEYFSETQRNKGNFPGRFSGRQFSNSRSEMNVSTLELGDSALYLCASSLAGGDTQYFGPGTRLTVL.

The chain employs TRBV18 and TRBJ1-1; 9 nucleotides agree with TRBD1. The CDR3 extends over 15 amino acids. Trimming removed 3 bases from V and 7 bases from J; junction bases left unmatched: 9. CDR1 and CDR2 (germline): KGHSH, LQKENI. CDR3: CASSPLKDRGHEAFF. The DNA of the CDR3 is TGTGCCAGCTCACCGCTTAAGGACAGGGGACATGAAGCTTTCTTT.

The genes are TRBV9 and TRBJ1-4; D gene unclear. Trimming took 3 bases from V and 3 from J, leaving 12 bases between them. Per the germline V gene, CDR1 is SGDLS and CDR2 is YYNGEE. The CDR3 extends over 15 amino acids. CDR3 protein: CASSAEGTPNEKLFF. The CDR3 nucleotides read TGTGCCAGCAGCGCGGAGGGAACACCTAATGAAAAACTGTTTTTT.

This CDR3 is CASSFRTGGDQTYEQYF. The CDR3 DNA is TGTGCCAGCAGTTTCCGGACAGGGGGCGACCAAACCTACGAGCAGTACTTC. This rearrangement joins TRBV28 to TRBJ2-7; 11 nucleotides align to TRBD1. The CDR3 is 17 amino acids. CDR1 is MDHEN, CDR2 SYDVKM, per germline. Losses at the gene ends were 3 bases for V and 2 bases for J; bases not matched to a gene: 9.

This clone appeared a few times. The chain links TRBV28 to TRBJ2-7; possible D gene TRBD1, 5 bases. This CDR3 has 13 residues. The V gene's germline CDR1 is MDHEN and CDR2 SYDVKM. V shed 5 bases and J shed 1 base, with 9 bases lying between them. For the CDR3, the DNA is TGTGCCAGCAGTCGTGGGGCTTCCTACGAGCAGTACTTC. Translating gives CASSRGASYEQYF.

The chain is built from TRBV7-3 and TRBJ2-5; 7 bases align to TRBD2. Germline-derived CDR1 and CDR2 are SGHTA and FQGTGA. With V trimmed by 2 bases and J by 3 bases, 18 bases remained unmatched. The CDR3 loop spans 19 amino acids. The CDR3 spells CASSLGAVGAGKVEETQYF. CDR3 nucleotides: TGTGCCAGCAGCTTAGGGGCCGTTGGAGCGGGGAAGGTGGAAGAGACCCAGTACTTC.

V is TRBV7-9 and J is TRBJ1-2; D uncertain. Trimming took off 2 bases at V and 2 bases at J, with 15 bases between the two ends. Per germline, CDR1 SEHNR and CDR2 FQNEAQ (reference sequence). This CDR3 region has 16 residues. In DNA, the CDR3 is TGTGCCAGCAGCTTACGGCAGGAATTAGGCAACTATGGCTACACCTTC. Encoded protein: CASSLRQELGNYGYTF.

Points on this clone: Distinct nucleotide sequences in the sample also encode this CDR3. V usage is TRBV18 and J usage is TRBJ2-1, with 11 positions matching TRBD2. The CDR3 contains 19 residues. Germline CDR1 reads KGHSH; CDR2 reads LQKENI. Trimming took 4 bases from V and 1 from J; bases not matched to a gene: 12. The CDR3 nucleotides are TGTGCCAGCTCACGGGTCAGTCTAGCGGGAGGAAATTCCTACAATGAGCAGTTCTTC. This encodes CASSRVSLAGGNSYNEQFF.

The chain uses TRBV19 and TRBJ2-1; 7 nucleotides line up with TRBD1. Unmatched junction bases numbered 9, after V lost 7 bases and J lost 3 bases. CDR3 length: 15 residues. Germline V lookup: CDR1 LNHDA, CDR2 SQIVND (reference sequence). CDR3 loop: CASTPRRDSYNEQFF. The CDR3 DNA reads TGTGCCAGTACCCCCCGCCGGGACAGCTACAATGAGCAGTTCTTC.

The count of this clone is one. The chain has TRBV19 and TRBJ1-1; 8 bases fit TRBD1. V lost 9 bases, J lost 6 bases, and 12 bases stayed unmatched. The CDR3 is 14 residues long. The germline V gene has CDR1 LNHDA and CDR2 SQIVND (reference sequence). The CDR3 DNA is TGTGCCAGCTTTTTGGGGGACAGGTTATCTGAAGCTTTCTTT. Residues: CASFLGDRLSEAFF.

This clone was recorded a few times. The chain has TRBV19 and TRBJ2-7; TRBD2 aligns across 10 bases. Germline values: CDR1 LNHDA, CDR2 SQIVND (reference sequence). The CDR3 extends over 19 amino acids. J was trimmed by 4 bases and V by 5 bases; bases with no gene match: 20. The CDR3 region has the DNA TGTGCCAGTAGTGCCGTCGGGCTAGCGGGAGCCATAAAAACGTACGAGCAGTACTTC. This gives the protein CASSAVGLAGAIKTYEQYF.

The V gene is TRBV5-1, the J gene TRBJ1-3; 11 nucleotides line up with TRBD1. The V segment lost 4 bases and the J segment 2 bases; nucleotides outside the gene matches: 8. The CDR3 sequence is 17 residues long. Germline CDR1 and CDR2: SGHRS and YFSETQ. The chain's CDR3 is CASSRLGQGAPGNTIYF. CDR3 nucleotide sequence: TGCGCCAGCAGCCGGTTAGGACAGGGGGCGCCTGGAAACACCATATATTTT.

The J gene is TRBJ1-2, the V gene TRBV9; D may be TRBD1 (6 bases). V lost 0 bases, J lost 8 bases, and 14 bases lay in between. The CDR3 extends over 14 amino acids. Germline V lookup: CDR1 SGDLS, CDR2 YYNGEE. As DNA, the CDR3 is TGTGCCAGCAGCGTAGGAGTAGGGGGAGAGGGCTACACCTTC. Translating gives CASSVGVGGEGYTF.